Following are 14 T cell receptor beta chains from one sample sequenced in a study of cytomegalovirus exposure and HLA in healthy donors. Use of 60 Vbeta and 13 Jbeta primers characterized the PCR. The method was immunoSEQ multiplex PCR; TCRdb's version includes in-frame clones alone and lacks a portion of them. The sample has under 200,000 clones; over 80% are singletons. The sequenced sample consisted of PBMCs. The receptors derive from a male donor in good health and CMV-seropositive.

This clone was counted between two and nine times. The chain uses TRBV7-2 and TRBJ2-7; 9 positions match TRBD2. The CDR3 sequence is 14 residues long. V was clipped by 5 bases and J by 3 bases; unmatched bases: 5. Germline CDR1 SGHTA, CDR2 FQGNSA. In nucleotides, the CDR3 is TGTGCCAGCAGCCCGACTAGCGGCCACTACGAGCAGTACTTC. Its translation: CASSPTSGHYEQYF.

The J gene is TRBJ2-5, the V gene TRBV5-5; 11 bases line up with TRBD2. CDR1 is SGHKS and CDR2 is YYEKEE in the germline V gene (reference sequence). The CDR3 consists of 15 residues. The V segment lost 1 base and the J segment 5 bases; nucleotides outside the gene matches: 4. The CDR3 DNA sequence: TGTGCCAGCAGCTTGTCTCCTAGCGGGAGGGAGACCCAGTACTTC. Translating it yields CASSLSPSGRETQYF. Drawing the rest from reference TRBV5-5 and TRBJ2-5, the complete variable domain is DAGVTQSPTHLIKTRGQQVTLRCSPISGHKSVSWYQQVLGQGPQFIFQYYEKEERGRGNFPDRFSARQFPNYSSELNVNALLLGDSALYLCASSLSPSGRETQYFGPGTRLLVL.

The chain employs TRBV30 and TRBJ2-1, with D hard to call. Germline V gene lookup returns CDR1 GTSNPN and CDR2 SVGIG (reference sequence). Trimming removed 0 bases from V and 0 bases from J, with 9 bases in between. The CDR3 is 15 amino acids. The CDR3 DNA reads TGTGCCTGGAGTGTACGAACGAGCTCCTACAATGAGCAGTTCTTC. Protein sequence: CAWSVRTSSYNEQFF.

The V call is TRBV28, the J call TRBJ1-2; D remains unclear. Germline-derived CDR1 and CDR2 are MDHEN and SYDVKM. This CDR3 is built from 13 residues. Between the trimmed V and J ends, which lost 2 bases and 7 bases, there was a span of 11 bases. CDR3 residues: CASSLKGAGGYTF. The CDR3 region has the DNA TGTGCCAGCAGTTTAAAGGGCGCGGGTGGCTACACCTTC.

CDR3: CASSPGLADSYEQYF. In nucleotides, the CDR3 is TGTGCCAGTAGCCCCGGACTAGCGGACTCCTACGAGCAGTACTTC. The chain recombines TRBV19 with TRBJ2-7; 10 bases are a match to TRBD2. CDR1 and CDR2 from the germline V gene are LNHDA and SQIVND (reference sequence). The CDR3 runs to 15 residues. The J segment lost 0 bases and the V segment lost 6 bases, leaving 5 bases of the junction unmatched.

This sequence joins TRBV7-9 and TRBJ2-3; a weak D match, TRBD2 (6 bases). The CDR3 is made up of 15 amino acids. CDR1 and CDR2 from the germline V gene are SEHNR and FQNEAQ (reference sequence). Trimming pared 7 bases from V and 1 base from J, leaving 15 bases between. DNA of the CDR3: TGTGCCAGCATCCTAGGGGCTAGCGGCACAGATACGCAGTATTTT. Amino acids: CASILGASGTDTQYF.

The chain is built from TRBV4-1 and TRBJ2-5, with TRBD2 matching over 9 bases. CDR1 is MGHRA and CDR2 is YSYEKL in the germline V gene. The junction had 6 bases not matched to a gene; V was cut back by 0 bases and J by 1 base. CDR3 length: 17 amino acids. CDR3 protein: CASSQDQSGLAQETQYF. DNA for the CDR3: TGCGCCAGCAGCCAAGATCAGTCGGGACTAGCCCAAGAGACCCAGTACTTC.

The chain links TRBV5-1 to TRBJ2-5; TRBD2 aligns across 7 bases. CDR1 and CDR2 from the germline V gene are SGHRS and YFSETQ. The CDR3 contains 13 residues. Losses at the gene ends were 5 bases for V and 4 bases for J; bases not matched to a gene: 5. The DNA of the CDR3 is TGCGCCAGCAGTACGGGAGGCGGAGAGACCCAGTACTTC. Translated: CASSTGGGETQYF.

The chain recombines TRBV11-3 with TRBJ2-5, with 9 bases matching TRBD2. Trimming at V came to 5 bases and at J to 5 bases, leaving 6 bases not matched to a gene. Looked up from germline, CDR1 is SGHNT and CDR2 is YENEEA. This CDR3 is 14 amino acids long. The CDR3 is CASSEGLAVETQYF. The CDR3 region has the DNA TGTGCCAGCAGCGAGGGACTAGCTGTGGAGACCCAGTACTTC.

V gene TRBV18 combines with J gene TRBJ2-3; D not resolved. Germline V gene sequence: CDR1 KGHSH, CDR2 LQKENI. Trimming removed 3 bases from V and 3 bases from J, with 10 bases in between. CDR3 length equals 14 residues. CDR3 sequence: CASSPLGPTDTQYF. Here the CDR3 DNA reads TGTGCCAGCTCACCCCTTGGCCCTACAGATACGCAGTATTTT.

The rearrangement links TRBV30 to TRBJ2-7, with D possibly matching TRBD1 (5 bases). The CDR3 has 11 residues. Deletions cut 3 bases from V and 6 bases from J, with 9 bases between. Looked up from germline, CDR1 is GTSNPN and CDR2 is SVGIG (reference sequence). The CDR3 sequence: CAWSAGSEQYF. The CDR3 DNA sequence: TGTGCCTGGAGCGCAGGGTCCGAGCAGTACTTC.

The rearrangement uses TRBV18 and TRBJ1-2; TRBD1 matches 7 bases. In germline, CDR1 is KGHSH, CDR2 LQKENI. This CDR3 contains 15 residues. With V trimmed by 0 bases and J by 3 bases, 4 bases remained unmatched. Here the CDR3 reads CASSPPKGTDYGYTF. The CDR3 DNA is TGTGCCAGCTCACCACCTAAAGGGACAGACTATGGCTACACCTTC.

CDR3 DNA: TGTGCCAGCAGCTCCTTCTCCCGGGACAGGGGTATCTATGGCTACACCTTC. Amino acids: CASSSFSRDRGIYGYTF. The chain combines TRBV9 with TRBJ1-2; the match to TRBD1 covers 10 bases. Germline V gene data show CDR1 as SGDLS and CDR2 as YYNGEE. V shed 4 bases, J shed 4 bases, and the junction held 13 bases outside the gene matches. The CDR3 is made up of 17 amino acids.

The chain uses TRBV6-1 and TRBJ1-4; D is possibly TRBD1 (5 bases). The germline V and J ends were trimmed by 4 bases and 4 bases, with 7 bases remaining between them. The CDR3 has 13 amino acids. The germline V gene has CDR1 MNHNS and CDR2 SASEGT. The CDR3: CASSGQLNEKLFF. The CDR3, as DNA: TGTGCCAGCAGTGGACAGCTTAATGAAAAACTGTTTTTT.